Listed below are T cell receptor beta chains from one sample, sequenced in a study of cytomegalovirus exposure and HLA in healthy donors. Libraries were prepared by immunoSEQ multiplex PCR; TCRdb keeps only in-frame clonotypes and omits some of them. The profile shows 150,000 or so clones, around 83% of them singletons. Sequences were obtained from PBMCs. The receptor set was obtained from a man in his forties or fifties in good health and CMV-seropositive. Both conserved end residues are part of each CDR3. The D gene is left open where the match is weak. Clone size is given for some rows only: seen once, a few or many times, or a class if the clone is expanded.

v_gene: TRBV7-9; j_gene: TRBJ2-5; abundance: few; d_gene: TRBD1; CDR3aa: CASSLGQGAFGETQYF; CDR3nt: TGTGCCAGCAGCTTAGGACAGGGGGCTTTCGGAGAGACCCAGTACTTC
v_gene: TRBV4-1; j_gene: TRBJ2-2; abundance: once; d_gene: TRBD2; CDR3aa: CASSQVPLAGVLVGELFF; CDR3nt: TGCGCCAGCAGCCAAGTCCCTCTAGCGGGAGTTCTTGTCGGGGAGCTGTTTTTT
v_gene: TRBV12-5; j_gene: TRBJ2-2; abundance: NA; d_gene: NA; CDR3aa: CASGSRHGELFF; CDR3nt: TGTGCTAGTGGTTCAAGACACGGGGAGCTGTTTTTT
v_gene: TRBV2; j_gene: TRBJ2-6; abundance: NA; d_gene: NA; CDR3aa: CASTSSPPYGANVLTF; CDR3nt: TGTGCCAGCACCTCTTCCCCGCCCTATGGGGCCAACGTCCTGACTTTC
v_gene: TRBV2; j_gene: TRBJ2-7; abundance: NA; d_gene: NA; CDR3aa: CASRLFYEQYF; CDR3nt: TGTGCCAGCCGCCTATTCTACGAGCAGTACTTC
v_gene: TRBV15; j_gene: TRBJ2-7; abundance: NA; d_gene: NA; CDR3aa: CATSRDPGVAYEQYF; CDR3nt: TGTGCCACCAGCAGAGATCCGGGGGTCGCCTACGAGCAGTACTTC
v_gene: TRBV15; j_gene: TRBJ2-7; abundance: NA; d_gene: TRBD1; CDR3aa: CATSRDERDREYEQYF; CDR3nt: TGTGCCACCAGCAGAGACGAGAGGGACAGGGAGTACGAGCAGTACTTC
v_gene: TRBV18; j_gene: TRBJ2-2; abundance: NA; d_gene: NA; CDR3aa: CASSPASRNTGELFF; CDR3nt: TGTGCCAGCTCACCGGCTAGCAGAAACACCGGGGAGCTGTTTTTT
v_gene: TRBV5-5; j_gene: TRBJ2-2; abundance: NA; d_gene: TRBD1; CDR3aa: CASSLDAGGAGELFF; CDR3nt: TGTGCCAGCAGCTTGGATGCAGGGGGTGCCGGGGAGCTGTTTTTT
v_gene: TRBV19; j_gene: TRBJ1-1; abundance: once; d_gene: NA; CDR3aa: CASTVDLTSGTEAFF; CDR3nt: TGTGCCAGTACCGTGGATCTGACATCCGGCACTGAAGCTTTCTTT
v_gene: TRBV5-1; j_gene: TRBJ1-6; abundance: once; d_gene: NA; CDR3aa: CASSLEGQGYNSPLHF; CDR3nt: TGCGCCAGCAGCTTGGAGGGGCAGGGATATAATTCACCCCTCCACTTT
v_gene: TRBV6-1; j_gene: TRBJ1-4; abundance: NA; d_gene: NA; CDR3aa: CASSEWTENEKLFF; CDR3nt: TGTGCCAGCAGTGAATGGACAGAGAATGAAAAACTGTTTTTT
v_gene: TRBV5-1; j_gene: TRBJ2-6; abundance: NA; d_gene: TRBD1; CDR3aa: CASSVRQGSSGANVLTF; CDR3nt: TGCGCCAGCAGCGTGCGACAGGGGTCCTCTGGGGCCAACGTCCTGACTTTC
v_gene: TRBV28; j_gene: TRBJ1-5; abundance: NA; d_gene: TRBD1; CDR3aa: CASSSPGQLFNQPQHF; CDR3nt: TGTGCCAGCAGTTCACCGGGACAGCTATTCAATCAGCCCCAGCATTTT
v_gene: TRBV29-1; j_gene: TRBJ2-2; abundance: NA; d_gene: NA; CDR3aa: CSVAISTGELFF; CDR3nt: TGCAGCGTTGCGATTAGTACCGGGGAGCTGTTTTTT
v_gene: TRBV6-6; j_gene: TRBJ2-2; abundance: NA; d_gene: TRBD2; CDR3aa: CASSSREVNTGELFF; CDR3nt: TGTGCCAGCAGTTCCCGGGAGGTGAACACCGGGGAGCTGTTTTTT
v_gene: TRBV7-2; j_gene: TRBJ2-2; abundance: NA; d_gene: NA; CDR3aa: CASSVGQVNTGELFF; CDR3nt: TGTGCCAGCAGCGTTGGACAAGTAAACACCGGGGAGCTGTTTTTT
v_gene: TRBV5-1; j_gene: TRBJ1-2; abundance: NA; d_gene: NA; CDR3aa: CASSLESGSGYGYTF; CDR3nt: TGCGCCAGCAGCTTGGAGTCAGGGTCTGGCTATGGCTACACCTTC
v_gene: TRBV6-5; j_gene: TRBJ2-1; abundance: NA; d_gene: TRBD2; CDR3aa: CASTSGRLTDNEQFF; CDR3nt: TGTGCCAGCACCAGCGGGAGGCTTACCGACAATGAGCAGTTCTTC
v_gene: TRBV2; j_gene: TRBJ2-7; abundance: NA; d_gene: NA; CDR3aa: CASRRFGDTSYEQYF; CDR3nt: TGTGCCAGCAGAAGGTTTGGGGACACCTCCTACGAGCAGTACTTC
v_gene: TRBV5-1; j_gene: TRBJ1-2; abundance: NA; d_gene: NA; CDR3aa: CASSLDPGSGYTF; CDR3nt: TGCGCCAGCAGCTTGGACCCAGGGTCTGGCTACACCTTC
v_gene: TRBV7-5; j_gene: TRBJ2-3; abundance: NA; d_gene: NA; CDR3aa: CVRSPERTGGVRSTDTQYF; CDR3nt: TGTGTCAGAAGCCCCGAACGGACAGGGGGAGTGCGTAGCACAGATACGCAGTATTTT
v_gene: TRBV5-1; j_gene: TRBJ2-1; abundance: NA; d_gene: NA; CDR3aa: CASSLEAASSYNEQFF; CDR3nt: TGCGCCAGCAGCTTGGAAGCGGCGAGCTCCTACAATGAGCAGTTCTTC
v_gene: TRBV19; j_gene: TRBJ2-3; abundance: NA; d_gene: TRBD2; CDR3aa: CASSTRNPGGTDTQYF; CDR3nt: TGTGCCAGTAGTACCCGTAACCCCGGGGGGACAGATACGCAGTATTTT
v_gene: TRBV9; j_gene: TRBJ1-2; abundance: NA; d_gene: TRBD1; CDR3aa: CASSSRQGEDGYTF; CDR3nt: TGTGCCAGCAGCTCCCGACAGGGAGAGGATGGCTACACCTTC
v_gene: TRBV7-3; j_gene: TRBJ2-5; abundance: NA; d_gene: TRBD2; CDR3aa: CASSLNGGGIVETQYF; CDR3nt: TGTGCCAGCAGCTTAAATGGCGGGGGGATCGTGGAGACCCAGTACTTC
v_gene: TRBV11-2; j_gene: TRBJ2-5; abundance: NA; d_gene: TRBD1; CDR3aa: CASSSRQGLGETQYF; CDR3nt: TGTGCCAGCAGCTCCCGACAGGGGTTGGGGGAGACCCAGTACTTC
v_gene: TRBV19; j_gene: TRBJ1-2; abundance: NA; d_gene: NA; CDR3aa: CASRHRTENGYTF; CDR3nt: TGTGCCAGTAGACATCGGACAGAGAATGGCTACACCTTC
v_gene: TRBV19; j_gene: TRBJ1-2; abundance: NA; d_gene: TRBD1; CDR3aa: CASSVKGQGKYGYTF; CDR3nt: TGTGCCAGTAGTGTAAAAGGACAGGGAAAATATGGCTACACCTTC
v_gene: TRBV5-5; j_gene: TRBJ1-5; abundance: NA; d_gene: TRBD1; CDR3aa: CASSGTGSNQPQHF; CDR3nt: TGTGCCAGCAGCGGGACAGGGTCCAATCAGCCCCAGCATTTT
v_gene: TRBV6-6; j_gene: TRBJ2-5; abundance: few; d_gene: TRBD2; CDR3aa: CASRRLAGGKETQYF; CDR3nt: TGTGCCAGCAGAAGACTAGCGGGGGGCAAAGAGACCCAGTACTTC
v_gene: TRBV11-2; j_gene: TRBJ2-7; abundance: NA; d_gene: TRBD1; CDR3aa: CASSLAPGGDYEQYF; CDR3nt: TGTGCCAGCAGCTTAGCCCCAGGGGGCGACTACGAGCAGTACTTC
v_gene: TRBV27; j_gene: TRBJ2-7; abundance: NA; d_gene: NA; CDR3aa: CACGDLYEQYF; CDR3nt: TGTGCCTGCGGGGATCTCTACGAGCAGTACTTC
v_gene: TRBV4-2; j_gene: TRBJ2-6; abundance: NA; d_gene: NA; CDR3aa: CASSQIKQDSGANVLTF; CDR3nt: TGTGCCAGCAGCCAAATAAAACAAGACTCTGGGGCCAACGTCCTGACTTTC
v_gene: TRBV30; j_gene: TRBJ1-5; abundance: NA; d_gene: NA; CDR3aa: CAWRRPGLSNQPQHF; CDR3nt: TGTGCCTGGAGAAGGCCGGGACTGAGTAATCAGCCCCAGCATTTT